Listed here is a single T cell receptor (beta chain). Its antigen is unknown. This entry is derived from a study of T cell responses to AZD1222 COVID-19 vaccine. Study findings and constraints: Of the AZD1222 recipients, only 6 or 7 were seropositive at baseline. Donors skewed white British and female; clonal diversity was possibly underestimated.

Measured with immunoSEQ multiplex PCR; TCRdb has only the in-frame clones, and not every one. The table has 150,000 to 200,000 clones, approximately 93% seen once; the top ten hold about 4%. In germline, CDR1 is GTSNPN, CDR2 SVGIG (reference sequence). V was cut by 4 bases and J by 6 bases, with 13 bases left in between. The CDR3 has 13 amino acids. The receptor was isolated from an adult in good health. V usage is TRBV30 and J usage is TRBJ1-5; D gene uncertain. Source: peripheral blood, taken on day 0 of AZD1222 vaccination. In nucleotides, the CDR3 is TGTGCCTGGACCCCGCGATTAAGTCAGCCCCAGCATTTT. Encoded protein: CAWTPRLSQPQHF.